This T cell receptor beta chain is from a study of shared clonotypes between healthy human individuals. CDR3 length equals 15 residues. Germline CDR1 reads SNHLY; CDR2 reads FYNNEI. The V end was cut by 1 base, the J end by 4 bases, with 11 bases between. Using immunoSEQ multiplex PCR, the repertoire was profiled, and TCRdb retains in-frame clones only, with some absent. There are approximately 110,000 clones in the sample; about 72% occur only once, and about 25% lies in the top ten. All donors were Caucasian adults living in Nashville, Tennessee. This clone was counted between two and nine times. The clonotype comes from a woman aged 25 to 39 in good health. Sequenced material: memory CD8+ T cells sorted from blood. Subset in this sample: CD45RO+ cells pooled with CCR7-negative TemRA cells. The chain combines TRBV2 with TRBJ1-5, with D possibly TRBD1 on 5 matching bases. The CDR3 region is CASSEGRAGNQPQHF. The CDR3 DNA is TGTGCCAGCAGTGAAGGCAGGGCAGGGAATCAGCCCCAGCATTTT.